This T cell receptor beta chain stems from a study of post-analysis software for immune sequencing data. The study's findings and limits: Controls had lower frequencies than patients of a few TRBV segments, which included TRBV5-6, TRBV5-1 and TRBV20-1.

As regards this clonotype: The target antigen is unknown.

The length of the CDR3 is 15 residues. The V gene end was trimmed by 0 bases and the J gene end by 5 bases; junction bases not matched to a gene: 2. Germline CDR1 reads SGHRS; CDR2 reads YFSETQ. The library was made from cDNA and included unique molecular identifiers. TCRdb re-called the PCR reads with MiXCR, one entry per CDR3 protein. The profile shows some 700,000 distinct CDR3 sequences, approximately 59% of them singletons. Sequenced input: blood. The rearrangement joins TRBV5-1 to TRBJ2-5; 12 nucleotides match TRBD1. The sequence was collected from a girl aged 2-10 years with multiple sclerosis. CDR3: CASSLEGQGAETQYF. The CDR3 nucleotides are TGCGCCAGCAGCTTGGAGGGACAGGGGGCCGAGACCCAGTACTTC. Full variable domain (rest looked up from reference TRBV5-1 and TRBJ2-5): KAGVTQTPRYLIKTRGQQVTLSCSPISGHRSVSWYQQTPGQGLQFLFEYFSETQRNKGNFPGRFSGRQFSNSRSEMNVSTLELGDSALYLCASSLEGQGAETQYFGPGTRLLVL.